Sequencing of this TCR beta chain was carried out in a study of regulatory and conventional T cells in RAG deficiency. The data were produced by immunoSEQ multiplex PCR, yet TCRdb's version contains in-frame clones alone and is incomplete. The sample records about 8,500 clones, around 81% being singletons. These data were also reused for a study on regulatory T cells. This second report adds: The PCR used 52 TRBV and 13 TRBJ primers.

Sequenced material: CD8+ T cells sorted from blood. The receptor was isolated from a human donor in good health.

The CDR3 DNA follows: TGCGCCAGCAGCCCCCGGGGAGGACAGGGGTACCAGAGCGGCAATACGCAGTATTTT. The encoded protein is CASSPRGGQGYQSGNTQYF. The V call is TRBV4-1, the J call TRBJ2-3, with TRBD1 matching 9 bases. Trimming cost V 4 bases and J 7 bases; bases outside gene matches: 21. This CDR3 is built from 19 residues. Germline lookup yields CDR1 MGHRA and CDR2 YSYEKL.